The 29 T cell receptor beta chains below come from one sample, sequenced in a study of HIV-infected patients and healthy controls. No cell fractionation was done, so the repertoire covers all unsorted peripheral blood T cells. Reverse transcription used 450 to 650 ng RNA and constant-region primers for alpha and beta. Alpha and beta chain libraries were made separately by chain-specific third strand synthesis with multiplexing indices. TCRdb redid the calling of the 5' RACE reads with MiXCR, one entry per CDR3 protein. The sample includes 18,000 or so distinct CDR3 sequences, about 9.4% of them seen just once. The sequenced sample was blood. All receptors come from an adult in good health.

This clonotype was seen a single time. This chain links TRBV5-1 with TRBJ1-3, with 10 bases lining up with TRBD1. Germline V gene sequence: CDR1 SGHRS, CDR2 YFSETQ. This CDR3 contains 14 residues. Trimming at V came to 5 bases and at J to 3 bases, leaving 2 bases not matched to a gene. The CDR3, as DNA: TGCGCCAGCAGGGGACAGGGGCTTGGAAACACCATATATTTT. This encodes CASRGQGLGNTIYF.

The chain uses TRBV5-1 and TRBJ2-5; 10 bases match TRBD1. The CDR3 extends over 15 amino acids. V lost 0 bases to trimming and J lost 5 bases; unmatched junction nucleotides: 4. CDR1 is SGHRS and CDR2 is YFSETQ in the germline V gene. The CDR3 DNA sequence: TGCGCCAGCAGCTTGGCAGGGACAGGGGCTGAGACCCAGTACTTC. Protein: CASSLAGTGAETQYF.

By its share, this clonotype is medium-sized. The chain carries TRBV11-2 and TRBJ2-7; TRBD2 matches at 7 bases. The CDR3 extends over 16 amino acids. With V trimmed by 5 bases and J by 3 bases, 13 bases remained unmatched. Germline CDR1 is SGHAT and CDR2 is FQNNGV. The CDR3 protein is CASSQPGLSSVYEQYF. Here the CDR3 DNA reads TGTGCCAGCAGCCAGCCGGGACTATCGTCCGTCTACGAGCAGTACTTC.

This clonotype was seen many times. The rearrangement uses TRBV5-1 and TRBJ2-6; 8 bases are shared with TRBD1. Germline V gene sequence: CDR1 SGHRS, CDR2 YFSETQ. This CDR3 has 19 residues. J was trimmed by 0 bases and V by 5 bases; bases with no gene match: 13. CDR3 sequence reads: CASRQLPGTGYSGANVLTF. The CDR3 coding sequence is TGCGCCAGCAGACAACTACCCGGGACAGGCTACTCTGGGGCCAACGTCCTGACTTTC.

This chain links TRBV28 with TRBJ1-2, with D uncertain. The V end was cut by 7 bases, the J end by 2 bases, with 23 bases between. The germline V gene has CDR1 MDHEN and CDR2 SYDVKM. The CDR3 has 17 residues. DNA of the CDR3: TGTGCCAGCAAGTTTGGCCGAGTGGGAGGCCTAAACTATGGCTACACCTTC. This gives the protein CASKFGRVGGLNYGYTF.

At least ten counts were recorded for this clonotype. The chain joins TRBV10-3 to TRBJ2-1; 7 positions match TRBD1. Germline V gene sequence: CDR1 ENHRY, CDR2 SYGVKD. This CDR3 region has 14 residues. Losses at the gene ends were 11 bases for V and 0 bases for J; bases not matched to a gene: 7. CDR3 coding DNA: TGTGCCGCAGGACAGGACCTCTCCTACAATGAGCAGTTCTTC. Translation: CAAGQDLSYNEQFF.

This clonotype was detected ten times or more. This chain connects TRBV30 to TRBJ2-7; unclear D gene. The germline gives CDR1 GTSNPN, CDR2 SVGIG (reference sequence). The CDR3 contains 13 residues. Trimming shortened V by 0 bases and J by 4 bases, and 10 bases separated the two germline ends. The CDR3 DNA reads as TGTGCCTGGAGTGTAGCTGGACGATACGAGCAGTACTTC. Translated: CAWSVAGRYEQYF. The whole variable domain, filled in from reference TRBV30 and TRBJ2-7, reads SQTIHQWPATLVQPVGSPLSLECTVEGTSNPNLYWYRQAAGRGLQLLFYSVGIGQISSEVPQNLSASRPQDRQFILSSKKLLLSDSGFYLCAWSVAGRYEQYFGPGTRLTVT.

J is TRBJ1-3 and V is TRBV29-1; D gene unclear. There are 13 residues in the CDR3. Trimming stripped 2 bases from V and 0 bases from J, with 5 bases between. CDR1 is SQVTM and CDR2 is ANQGSEA in the germline V gene. The DNA of the CDR3 is TGCAGCGTTGAACCTTCCTCTGGAAACACCATATATTTT. Translation gives CSVEPSSGNTIYF. The full variable domain, rest sourced from reference TRBV29-1 and TRBJ1-3, is SAVISQKPSRDICQRGTSLTIQCQVDSQVTMMFWYRQQPGQSLTLIATANQGSEATYESGFVIDKFPISRPNLTFSTLTVSNMSPEDSSIYLCSVEPSSGNTIYFGEGSWLTVV.

This clonotype was recorded many times. J is TRBJ1-5 and V is TRBV7-9; D not resolved. Germline V gene lookup returns CDR1 SEHNR and CDR2 FQNEAQ (reference sequence). V was pared by 4 bases and J by 2 bases, with 12 bases between. The CDR3 is 15 amino acids. The CDR3 DNA sequence: TGTGCCAGCAGCTCCGGGTCGTCCGGCAATCAGCCCCAGCATTTT. It is translated as CASSSGSSGNQPQHF.

In this sample, this clonotype turned up many times. This chain links TRBV12-3 or TRBV12-4 with TRBJ2-5; possible D gene TRBD1, 5 bases. The ends were cut back, 6 bases at V and 4 bases at J, with 18 bases in the middle. CDR3 length: 15 amino acids. Here the CDR3 reads CASRKTGSLGETQYF. The CDR3 nucleotides are TGTGCCAGCAGGAAAACAGGATCCTTGGGAGAGACCCAGTACTTC.

This clonotype was counted many times. The chain couples TRBV28 to TRBJ1-2, with a tentative D call TRBD1 (5 bases). V dropped 3 bases and J dropped 5 bases, with 10 bases sitting between them. CDR3 length equals 13 residues. Germline V gene data show CDR1 as MDHEN and CDR2 as SYDVKM. The CDR3 here is CASSFAGVYGYTF. CDR3 DNA: TGTGCCAGCAGTTTTGCGGGGGTTTATGGCTACACCTTC.

This clonotype was counted between two and nine times. J is TRBJ2-7 and V is TRBV29-1; D may be TRBD1 (6 bases). The CDR3 spans 14 residues. The V gene's germline CDR1 is SQVTM and CDR2 ANQGSEA. The V end lost 4 bases, the J end lost 4 bases, and 17 bases lay between the germline ends. Here the CDR3 reads CSVGGPGMGYEQYF. CDR3 nucleotides: TGCAGCGTTGGGGGGCCAGGGATGGGGTACGAGCAGTACTTC.

The chain has TRBV28 and TRBJ1-5; TRBD1 aligns across 9 bases. V shed 6 bases, J shed 11 bases, and the junction held 11 bases outside the gene matches. CDR1 and CDR2 (germline): MDHEN, SYDVKM. This CDR3 spans 14 amino acids. The CDR3 protein is CASSLGQGGRAQHF. The CDR3 DNA reads as TGTGCCAGCAGCTTGGGACAGGGCGGGAGGGCCCAGCATTTT.

This clonotype is medium-sized in the sample. The genes are TRBV7-9 and TRBJ2-1; 14 bases line up with TRBD2. Trimming cost V 5 bases and J 7 bases; bases outside gene matches: 7. This CDR3 has 16 residues. Per the germline V gene, CDR1 is SEHNR and CDR2 is FQNEAQ (reference sequence). CDR3 residues: CASSRRGLAGANEQFF. The CDR3 region has the DNA TGTGCCAGCAGCAGAAGGGGACTAGCGGGAGCGAATGAGCAGTTCTTC.

This clonotype was observed many times. The genes are TRBV4-3 and TRBJ1-2, with D possibly TRBD1 on 5 matching bases. There are 15 residues in the CDR3. Looked up from germline, CDR1 is LGHNA and CDR2 is YSLEER. Deletions cut 0 bases from V and 2 bases from J, with 10 bases between. In DNA form, the CDR3 reads TGCGCCAGCAGCCAAGAGAAGACAGAAAACTATGGCTACACCTTC. It is translated as CASSQEKTENYGYTF.

This clonotype appeared many times. The chain uses TRBV5-4 and TRBJ2-3; D perhaps matches TRBD2 (6 bases). The CDR3 has 15 amino acids. The germline V and J ends were trimmed by 2 bases and 0 bases, with 10 bases remaining between them. In germline, CDR1 is SGHNT, CDR2 YYREEE (reference sequence). The CDR3 DNA sequence: TGTGCCAGCAGCTTAGGGAGGCCTAGCACAGATACGCAGTATTTT. It specifies CASSLGRPSTDTQYF.

Many counts were recorded for this clonotype. The chain carries TRBV20-1 and TRBJ1-2; D is uncertain. Per germline, CDR1 DFQATT and CDR2 SNEGSKA (reference sequence). Trimming cost V 0 bases and J 2 bases, with 10 bases left between them. The CDR3 contains 14 residues. CDR3 in amino acids: CSARDTVGNYGYTF. In nucleotides, the CDR3 is TGCAGTGCTAGAGATACTGTTGGAAACTATGGCTACACCTTC.

In this sample, this clonotype turned up many times. The junction departs from germline at one end; a sequencing error may be responsible. V gene TRBV7-9 combines with J gene TRBJ2-1, with TRBD2 matching 10 bases. CDR3 size: 15 residues. Germline CDR1 and CDR2: SEHNR and FQNEAQ (reference sequence). CDR3 in DNA: TGTGCCAGCAGCCTAGCGGGAGTACCTGACAATGAGCAGTTCTTC. Translation gives CASSLAGVPDNEQFF.

In its sample, this clonotype was seen many times. J is TRBJ2-7 and V is TRBV10-3; D ambiguous. Germline V gene sequence: CDR1 ENHRY, CDR2 SYGVKD. The CDR3 loop spans 13 amino acids. The V end lost 8 bases, the J end lost 3 bases, and 14 bases lay between the germline ends. The CDR3 sequence: CAIGQTPGYEQYF. The CDR3 DNA is TGTGCCATCGGGCAGACCCCGGGCTACGAGCAGTACTTC.

This clonotype came up a few times. The rearrangement uses TRBV10-3 and TRBJ2-2; D gene unclear. The V and J ends lost 3 bases and 6 bases respectively, with 5 bases between them. This CDR3 comprises 12 residues. In germline, CDR1 is ENHRY, CDR2 SYGVKD. CDR3: CAISEGSGELFF. The CDR3 DNA follows: TGTGCCATCAGTGAAGGGTCCGGGGAGCTGTTTTTT.

There are many counts of this clonotype. The rearrangement uses TRBV9 and TRBJ2-6, with D tentatively TRBD1 (6 bases). V shed 5 bases and J shed 2 bases, with 14 bases lying between them. The CDR3 totals 16 residues. The germline V gene encodes CDR1 SGDLS and CDR2 YYNGEE. In nucleotides, the CDR3 is TGTGCCAGCAGTCAGGGGATTTTGGCTGGGGCCAACGTCCTGACTTTC. Translated: CASSQGILAGANVLTF.

The gene calls are TRBV6-2 or TRBV6-3 and TRBJ1-1, with D hard to call. Germline CDR1 is MNHEY and CDR2 is SVGEGT. The CDR3 is 13 residues long. V lost 0 bases and J 5 bases, leaving 7 bases between the germline ends. The CDR3 DNA sequence: TGTGCCAGCAGTTACTCGAGGGATACTGAAGCTTTCTTT. Translating gives CASSYSRDTEAFF.

Remarks on this clonotype: It may be a read error: a sequence one base away is much more abundant. The V call is TRBV2, the J call TRBJ2-2; 9 bases are a match to TRBD2. The CDR3 is made up of 15 amino acids. J was trimmed by 7 bases and V by 5 bases; bases with no gene match: 8. Looked up from germline, CDR1 is SNHLY and CDR2 is FYNNEI. CDR3 in amino acids: CASSPIAGDVGELFF. The CDR3, as DNA: TGTGCCAGCAGTCCCATAGCGGGAGACGTCGGGGAGCTGTTTTTT.

This clonotype has a count of ten or more. The chain uses TRBV7-2 and TRBJ2-3; no clear D. CDR1 SGHTA and CDR2 FQGNSA come from the germline V gene. This CDR3 spans 13 amino acids. Trimming cost V 4 bases and J 4 bases, with 9 bases left between them. CDR3 loop: CASSSYTSDTQYF. Written as DNA, the CDR3 is TGTGCCAGCAGCTCGTACACGTCAGATACGCAGTATTTT.

This clonotype was observed at least ten times. The chain joins TRBV11-1 to TRBJ2-7; possible D gene TRBD2, 5 bases. This CDR3 comprises 15 residues. V lost 4 bases and J lost 7, with 20 bases in between. The germline V gene encodes CDR1 SGHAT and CDR2 FQDESV (reference sequence). The CDR3 nucleotides read TGTGCCAGCAGCTCCCTCGAGGACCCGGGGAAGGAGCAGTACTTC. It yields the protein CASSSLEDPGKEQYF. The whole variable domain, filled in from reference TRBV11-1 and TRBJ2-7, reads EAEVAQSPRYKITEKSQAVAFWCDPISGHATLYWYRQILGQGPELLVQFQDESVVDDSQLPKDRFSAERLKGVDSTLKIQPAELGDSAMYLCASSSLEDPGKEQYFGPGTRLTVT.

This clonotype appeared a few times. The V gene is TRBV19, the J gene TRBJ1-5; perhaps TRBD1 as D (5 bases). This CDR3 is built from 15 residues. The ends were cut back, 7 bases at V and 5 bases at J, with 18 bases in the middle. Germline V lookup: CDR1 LNHDA, CDR2 SQIVND (reference sequence). CDR3 in amino acids: CASIPSAGRDQPQHF. The CDR3 DNA is TGTGCCAGTATACCCTCGGCGGGGCGGGATCAGCCCCAGCATTTT.

This clonotype was counted between two and nine times. The rearrangement joins TRBV27 to TRBJ2-2; no firm D call. V lost 6 bases and J 5 bases, leaving 7 bases between the germline ends. The germline gives CDR1 MNHEY, CDR2 SMNVEV (reference sequence). This CDR3 is 12 amino acids long. CDR3 region: CASRDRTGELFF. The CDR3 DNA reads TGTGCCAGCAGGGATAGGACCGGGGAGCTGTTTTTT.

This clonotype was observed a handful of times. The rearrangement uses TRBV20-1 and TRBJ1-1, with D possibly TRBD1 on 5 matching bases. Germline-derived CDR1 and CDR2 are DFQATT and SNEGSKA (reference sequence). The CDR3 covers 12 residues. The V end lost 2 bases, the J end lost 4 bases, and 8 bases lay between the germline ends. CDR3 in DNA: TGCAGTGCTAGAACCGGGGGCACTGAAGCTTTCTTT. This gives the protein CSARTGGTEAFF.

There are many counts of this clonotype. The chain employs TRBV29-1 and TRBJ2-5, with TRBD1 as a possible D gene (6 bases). Trimming removed 2 bases at V and 6 bases at J, with 16 bases between. The CDR3 is 14 residues long. The germline V gene encodes CDR1 SQVTM and CDR2 ANQGSEA. The chain's CDR3 is CSVETGQLQQTQYF. The CDR3 bases are TGCAGCGTTGAAACCGGACAGTTACAACAGACCCAGTACTTC. Full variable domain (remainder filled in from reference TRBV29-1 and TRBJ2-5): SAVISQKPSRDICQRGTSLTIQCQVDSQVTMMFWYRQQPGQSLTLIATANQGSEATYESGFVIDKFPISRPNLTFSTLTVSNMSPEDSSIYLCSVETGQLQQTQYFGPGTRLLVL.